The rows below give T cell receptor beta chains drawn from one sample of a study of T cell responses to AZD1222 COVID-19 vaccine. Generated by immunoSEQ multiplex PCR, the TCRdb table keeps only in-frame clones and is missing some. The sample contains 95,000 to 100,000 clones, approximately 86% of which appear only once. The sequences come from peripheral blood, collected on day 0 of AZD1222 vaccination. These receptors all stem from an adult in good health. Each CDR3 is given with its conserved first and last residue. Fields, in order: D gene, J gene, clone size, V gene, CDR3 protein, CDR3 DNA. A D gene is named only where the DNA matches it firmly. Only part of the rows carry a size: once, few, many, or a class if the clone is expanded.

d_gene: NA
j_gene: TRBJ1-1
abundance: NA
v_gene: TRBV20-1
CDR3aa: CSAPRNTEAFF
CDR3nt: TGCAGTGCCCCAAGAAACACTGAAGCTTTCTTT

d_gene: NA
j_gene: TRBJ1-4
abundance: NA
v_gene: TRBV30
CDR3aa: CAWSGGAGGNEKLFF
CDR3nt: TGTGCCTGGAGTGGGGGGGCAGGAGGTAATGAAAAACTGTTTTTT

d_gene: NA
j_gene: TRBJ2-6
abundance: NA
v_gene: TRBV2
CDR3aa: CAPYGVGANVLTF
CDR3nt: TGTGCCCCCTACGGGGTCGGGGCCAACGTCCTGACTTTC

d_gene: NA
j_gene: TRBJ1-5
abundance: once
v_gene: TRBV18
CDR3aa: CASSMGPLEGQPQHF
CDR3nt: TGTGCCAGCTCAATGGGACCCCTAGAGGGGCAGCCCCAGCATTTT

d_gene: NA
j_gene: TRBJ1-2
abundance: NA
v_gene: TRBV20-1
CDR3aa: CSIPLQVGYTF
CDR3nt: TGCAGCATCCCTTTACAGGTCGGCTACACCTTC

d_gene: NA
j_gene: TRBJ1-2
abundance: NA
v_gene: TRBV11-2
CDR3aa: CAIRPRPDGYTF
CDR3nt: TGTGCCATTAGGCCTCGGCCGGATGGCTACACCTTC

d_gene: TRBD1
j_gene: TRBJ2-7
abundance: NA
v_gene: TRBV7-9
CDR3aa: CASSRPGQGNYEQYF
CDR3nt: TGTGCCAGCAGCCGCCCGGGACAGGGGAACTACGAGCAGTACTTC

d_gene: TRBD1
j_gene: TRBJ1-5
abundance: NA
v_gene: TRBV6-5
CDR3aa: CASSTRGYQPQHF
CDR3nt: TGTGCCAGCAGTACCAGGGGGTATCAGCCCCAGCATTTT

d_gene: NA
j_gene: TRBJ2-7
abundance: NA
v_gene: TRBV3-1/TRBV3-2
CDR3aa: CASSQQGYEQYF
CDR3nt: TGTGCCAGCAGCCAACAGGGATACGAGCAGTACTTC

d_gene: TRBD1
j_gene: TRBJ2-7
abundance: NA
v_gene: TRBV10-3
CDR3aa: CAISFDRAEQYF
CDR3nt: TGTGCCATCAGTTTTGACAGGGCCGAGCAGTACTTC

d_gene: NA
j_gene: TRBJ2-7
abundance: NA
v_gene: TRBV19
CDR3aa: CASRNTGHEQYF
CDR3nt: TGTGCCAGTAGGAATACCGGCCACGAGCAGTACTTC

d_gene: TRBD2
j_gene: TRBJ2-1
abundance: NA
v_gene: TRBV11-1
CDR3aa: CASSLVTSGGYNEQFF
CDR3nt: TGTGCCAGCAGCTTGGTGACTAGCGGGGGCTACAATGAGCAGTTCTTC

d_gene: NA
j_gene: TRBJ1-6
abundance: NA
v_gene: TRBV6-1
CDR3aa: CASSEASGYSPLHF
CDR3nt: TGTGCCAGCAGTGAAGCATCGGGTTATTCACCCCTCCACTTT

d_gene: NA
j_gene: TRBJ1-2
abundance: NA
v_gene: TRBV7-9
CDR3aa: CASSSHSYRDYGYTF
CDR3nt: TGTGCCAGCAGCTCCCATTCGTATAGGGACTATGGCTACACCTTC

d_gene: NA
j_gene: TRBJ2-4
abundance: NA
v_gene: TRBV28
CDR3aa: CASSLGDMGGLLAKNIQYF
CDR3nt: TGTGCCAGCAGTTTGGGGGACATGGGGGGCTTACTAGCCAAAAACATTCAGTACTTC

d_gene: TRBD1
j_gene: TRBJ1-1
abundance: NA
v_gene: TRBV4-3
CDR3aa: CASRGDRSPTEAFF
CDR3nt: TGCGCCAGCAGAGGGGACAGAAGTCCCACTGAAGCTTTCTTT

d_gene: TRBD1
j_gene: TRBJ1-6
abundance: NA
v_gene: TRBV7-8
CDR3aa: CASSTGQGASGNSPLHF
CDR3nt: TGTGCCAGCAGCACGGGACAGGGGGCGTCCGGGAATTCACCCCTCCACTTT

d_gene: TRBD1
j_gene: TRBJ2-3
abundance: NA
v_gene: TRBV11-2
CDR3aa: CASSLAPGQGYYSTDTQYF
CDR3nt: TGTGCCAGCAGCTTAGCCCCGGGACAGGGGTACTATAGCACAGATACGCAGTATTTT

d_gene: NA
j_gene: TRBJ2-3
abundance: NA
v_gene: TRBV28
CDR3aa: CASRPLWVDRFDTQYF
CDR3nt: TGTGCCAGCAGGCCTCTTTGGGTAGATAGATTTGATACGCAGTATTTT

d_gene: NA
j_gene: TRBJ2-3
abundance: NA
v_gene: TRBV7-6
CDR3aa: CASSLAPAPDTQYF
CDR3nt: TGTGCCAGCAGCTTAGCCCCCGCTCCAGATACGCAGTATTTT

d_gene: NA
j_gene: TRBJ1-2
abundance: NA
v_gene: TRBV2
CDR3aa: CASSVTGSYGYTF
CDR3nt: TGTGCCAGCAGTGTGACAGGAAGCTATGGCTACACCTTC

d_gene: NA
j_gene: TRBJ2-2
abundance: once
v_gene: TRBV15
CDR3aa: CATSRGGLGTGELFF
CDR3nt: TGTGCCACCAGCAGAGGCGGGCTCGGCACCGGGGAGCTGTTTTTT

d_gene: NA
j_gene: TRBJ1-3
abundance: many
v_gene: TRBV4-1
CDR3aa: CASSQELQLSGNTIYF
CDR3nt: TGCGCCAGCAGCCAAGAGTTACAGCTCTCTGGAAACACCATATATTTT

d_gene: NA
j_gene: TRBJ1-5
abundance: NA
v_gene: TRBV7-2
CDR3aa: CASSLNRRNQPQHF
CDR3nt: TGTGCCAGCAGCTTAAACAGACGCAATCAGCCCCAGCATTTT

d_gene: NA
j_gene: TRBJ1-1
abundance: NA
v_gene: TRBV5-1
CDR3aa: CASSLQGNTEAFF
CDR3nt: TGCGCCAGCAGCTTGCAGGGGAACACTGAAGCTTTCTTT

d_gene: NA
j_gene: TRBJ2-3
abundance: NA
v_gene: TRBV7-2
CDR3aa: CASSLGRPDTQYF
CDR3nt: TGTGCCAGCAGCTTAGGGAGGCCAGATACGCAGTATTTT

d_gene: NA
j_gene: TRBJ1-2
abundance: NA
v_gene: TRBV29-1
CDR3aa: CSVEDRSGF
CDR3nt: TGCAGCGTTGAAGATCGGTCTGGCTTC

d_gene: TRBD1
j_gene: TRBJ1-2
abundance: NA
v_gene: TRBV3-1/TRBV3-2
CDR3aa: CASSQGGTGGIYGYTF
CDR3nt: TGTGCCAGCAGCCAAGGAGGGACAGGGGGCATTTATGGCTACACCTTC

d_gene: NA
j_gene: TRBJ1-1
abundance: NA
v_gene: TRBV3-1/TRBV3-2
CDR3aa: CASNLGQRNTEAFF
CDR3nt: TGTGCCAGCAACCTTGGACAGAGGAACACTGAAGCTTTCTTT

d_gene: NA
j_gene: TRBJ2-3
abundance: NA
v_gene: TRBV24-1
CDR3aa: CATRGSTDTQYF
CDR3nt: TGTGCCACCCGAGGGAGCACAGATACGCAGTATTTT

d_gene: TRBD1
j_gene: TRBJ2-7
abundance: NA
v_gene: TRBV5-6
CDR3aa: CASSSGQDATYEQYF
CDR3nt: TGTGCCAGCAGCTCCGGACAGGATGCAACCTACGAGCAGTACTTC

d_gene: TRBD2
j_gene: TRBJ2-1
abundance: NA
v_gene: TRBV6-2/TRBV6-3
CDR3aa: CASSYERETYNEQFF
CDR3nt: TGTGCCAGCAGTTACGAGCGGGAGACCTACAATGAGCAGTTCTTC

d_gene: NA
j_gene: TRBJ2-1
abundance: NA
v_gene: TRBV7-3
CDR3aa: CASSSDAIPSYNEQFF
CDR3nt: TGTGCCAGCAGCTCCGACGCGATTCCTTCCTACAATGAGCAGTTCTTC

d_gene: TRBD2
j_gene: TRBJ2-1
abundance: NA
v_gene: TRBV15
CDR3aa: CATSRSKGTSGDQGSYNEQFF
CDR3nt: TGTGCCACCAGCAGATCTAAAGGAACTAGCGGGGACCAGGGCTCCTACAATGAGCAGTTCTTC

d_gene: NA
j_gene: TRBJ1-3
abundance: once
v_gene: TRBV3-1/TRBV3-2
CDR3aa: CASSQVLSSGNTIYF
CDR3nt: TGTGCCAGCAGCCAAGTTCTTTCTTCAGGAAACACCATATATTTT

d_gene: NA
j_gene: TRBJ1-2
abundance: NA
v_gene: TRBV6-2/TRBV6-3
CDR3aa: CASSYGIGSYGYTF
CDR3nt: TGTGCCAGCAGTTACGGAATCGGGTCCTATGGCTACACCTTC

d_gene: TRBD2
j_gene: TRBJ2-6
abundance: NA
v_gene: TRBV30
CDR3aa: CAWRELATGANVLTF
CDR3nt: TGTGCCTGGAGGGAACTAGCGACTGGGGCCAACGTCCTGACTTTC

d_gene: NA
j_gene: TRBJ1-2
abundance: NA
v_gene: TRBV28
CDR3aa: CASSRPKGGLPDGYTF
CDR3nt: TGTGCCAGCAGTCGACCTAAGGGAGGTCTTCCGGATGGCTACACCTTC

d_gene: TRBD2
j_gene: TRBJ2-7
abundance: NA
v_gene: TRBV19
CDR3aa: CASSSPSGGTYEQYF
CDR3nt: TGTGCCAGTAGTTCCCCGAGCGGGGGGACCTACGAGCAGTACTTC

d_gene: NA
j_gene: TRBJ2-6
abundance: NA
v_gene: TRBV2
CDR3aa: CASSEQSGANVLTF
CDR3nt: TGTGCCAGCAGTGAACAGTCTGGGGCCAACGTCCTGACTTTC

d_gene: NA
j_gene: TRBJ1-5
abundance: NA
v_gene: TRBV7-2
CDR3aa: CASSSGFWGADSNQPQHF
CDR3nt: TGTGCCAGCAGCTCGGGTTTTTGGGGCGCGGATAGCAATCAGCCCCAGCATTTT

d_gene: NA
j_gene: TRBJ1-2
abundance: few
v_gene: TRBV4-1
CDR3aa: CASSQDLQGPNYGYTF
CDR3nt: TGCGCCAGCAGCCAAGATCTGCAGGGACCTAACTATGGCTACACCTTC

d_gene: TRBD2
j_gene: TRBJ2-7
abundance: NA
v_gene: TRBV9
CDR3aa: CASSSGLAGSYEQYF
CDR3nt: TGTGCCAGCAGCTCGGGACTAGCGGGATCCTACGAGCAGTACTTC